Below are 3 T cell receptor beta chains sequenced from a single sample in a study of blood T cells in healthy people across ages. PCR was performed a second time for about 7 to 12 cycles using a sample-barcoded 5' primer and a J-beta primer mix. TCRdb re-derived calls from the 5' RACE reads in MiXCR, one entry per CDR3 protein. The table includes about 1.1 million distinct CDR3 sequences, 35% to 40% detected once. The sample was blood. The receptors were sampled from a man younger than 35 in good health.

The J gene is TRBJ1-5, the V gene TRBV7-2; D perhaps matches TRBD1 (5 bases). There are 15 residues in the CDR3. Trimming took 0 bases from V and 7 from J, leaving 13 bases between them. Germline CDR1 is SGHTA and CDR2 is FQGNSA. In nucleotides, the CDR3 is TGTGCCAGCAGCTTAGCTGTGGGTCAGGGCCAGCCCCAGCATTTT. Residues: CASSLAVGQGQPQHF.

The rearrangement joins TRBV18 to TRBJ2-1; D is uncertain. The germline V gene encodes CDR1 KGHSH and CDR2 LQKENI. The CDR3 contains 15 residues. The ends were cut back, 6 bases at V and 5 bases at J, with 17 bases in the middle. The CDR3 spells CASSGQLGINNEQFF. The CDR3 nucleotides are TGTGCCAGCTCCGGTCAATTAGGGATTAACAATGAGCAGTTCTTC.

This clonotype was picked up a small number of times. The chain carries TRBV10-3 and TRBJ2-5; a possible D gene is TRBD2 (6 bases). V lost 0 bases and J 4 bases, leaving 12 bases between the germline ends. Germline CDR1 reads ENHRY; CDR2 reads SYGVKD. The CDR3 is 15 amino acids. The CDR3 region has the DNA TGTGCCATCAGTGAGTCGACTAGTTCCGGAGAGACCCAGTACTTC. As protein: CAISESTSSGETQYF.